The 24 T cell receptor beta chains presented below share a single source sample, sequenced in a study of cytomegalovirus exposure and HLA in healthy donors. Amplification used 60 Vbeta primers and 13 Jbeta primers. TCRdb keeps only in-frame clones here, not all; method: immunoSEQ multiplex PCR. This sample has 150,000 to 200,000 clones; roughly 80% occur once, and the top ten carry roughly 1.9%. What was sequenced was PBMCs. These receptors were collected from a female donor in good health and CMV-seronegative.

The chain links TRBV6-1 to TRBJ2-7, with 7 bases aligning to TRBD1. J was trimmed by 3 bases and V by 4 bases; bases with no gene match: 15. CDR1 is MNHNS, CDR2 SASEGT, per germline. This CDR3 is built from 17 residues. This chain's CDR3 is CASSARPSGTVFYEQYF. In DNA form, the CDR3 reads TGTGCCAGCAGTGCCCGCCCGTCCGGGACAGTATTCTACGAGCAGTACTTC.

For this clone: Other nucleotide sequences in the sample specify the same CDR3. The chain has TRBV30 and TRBJ2-4; D ambiguous. The CDR3 runs to 15 residues. In germline, CDR1 is GTSNPN, CDR2 SVGIG (reference sequence). Trimming pared 3 bases from V and 0 bases from J, leaving 12 bases between. CDR3 nucleotides: TGTGCCTGGAGCATAACAGAGACAGCCAAAAACATTCAGTACTTC. It yields the protein CAWSITETAKNIQYF.

CDR3 sequence: CASSQSGGRSYNEQFF. CDR3 DNA: TGCGCCAGCAGCCAGAGCGGGGGACGCTCCTACAATGAGCAGTTCTTC. The V call is TRBV5-1, the J call TRBJ2-1; TRBD2 agrees at 8 bases. Germline CDR1 and CDR2: SGHRS and YFSETQ. With 4 bases clipped from V and 0 bases from J, the junction kept 6 bases outside the gene matches. This CDR3 contains 16 residues.

CDR3 sequence reads: CATWGAGGTEAFF. In DNA, the CDR3 is TGTGCCACCTGGGGGGCAGGGGGCACTGAAGCTTTCTTT. The rearrangement joins TRBV4-2 to TRBJ1-1, with 7 bases that match TRBD1. The CDR3 consists of 13 residues. The ends lost 10 bases at V and 4 bases at J; junction bases unmatched: 9. From germline, CDR1 is LGHNA and CDR2 YNFKEQ.

The chain employs TRBV7-9 and TRBJ2-2; maybe TRBD1 (7 bases). The V gene lost 5 bases and the J gene lost 3 bases, with 16 bases spanning the gap. The CDR3 extends over 16 amino acids. CDR1 is SEHNR and CDR2 is FQNEAQ in the germline V gene (reference sequence). The CDR3 is CASSPRGGQDTGELFF. In nucleotides, the CDR3 is TGTGCCAGCAGCCCCCGGGGAGGACAGGACACCGGGGAGCTGTTTTTT. The whole variable domain, remainder taken from reference TRBV7-9 and TRBJ2-2, is DTGVSQNPRHKITKRGQNVTFRCDPISEHNRLYWYRQTLGQGPEFLTYFQNEAQLEKSRLLSDRFSAERPKGSFSTLEIQRTEQGDSAMYLCASSPRGGQDTGELFFGEGSRLTVL.

CDR3 region: CASSSFATNYGYTF. In DNA, the CDR3 is TGTGCCAGCAGTTCCTTTGCTACTAACTATGGCTACACCTTC. The chain carries TRBV6-5 and TRBJ1-2; D not certain. There are 14 residues in the CDR3. Germline V gene data show CDR1 as MNHEY and CDR2 as SVGAGI. Trimming removed 4 bases from V and 0 bases from J, with 9 bases in between.

The V and J genes are TRBV7-9 and TRBJ1-4; D unresolved. The CDR3 sequence is 14 residues long. The germline CDR1 and CDR2 sequences are SEHNR and FQNEAQ (reference sequence). V was pared by 1 base and J by 5 bases, with 8 bases between. The CDR3 is CASSLVGGNEKLFF. In nucleotides, the CDR3 is TGTGCCAGCAGCTTAGTGGGAGGGAATGAAAAACTGTTTTTT.

This chain uses TRBV11-2 with TRBJ1-1; D call uncertain. V was pared by 3 bases and J by 1 base, with 6 bases between. Germline CDR1 is SGHAT and CDR2 is FQNNGV. The CDR3 runs to 13 residues. The CDR3 sequence: CASSLGGNTEAFF. CDR3 bases: TGTGCCAGCAGCTTGGGAGGGAACACTGAAGCTTTCTTT. Full variable domain (outside the CDR3, taken from reference TRBV11-2 and TRBJ1-1): EAGVAQSPRYKIIEKRQSVAFWCNPISGHATLYWYQQILGQGPKLLIQFQNNGVVDDSQLPKDRFSAERLKGVDSTLKIQPAKLEDSAVYLCASSLGGNTEAFFGQGTRLTVV.

This rearrangement joins TRBV25-1 to TRBJ2-7; D is perhaps TRBD1 (6 bases). Trimming removed 1 base from V and 1 base from J, with 11 bases in between. This CDR3 is built from 15 residues. Germline V gene lookup returns CDR1 MGHDK and CDR2 SYGVNS. CDR3: CASSELDRTSYEQYF. In DNA, the CDR3 is TGTGCCAGCAGTGAATTGGACAGAACTTCCTACGAGCAGTACTTC.

The chain carries TRBV5-1 and TRBJ2-7; D is perhaps TRBD1 (7 bases). With 4 bases removed from V and 4 bases from J, the gap between germline ends came to 18 bases. The CDR3 is 15 residues long. Germline V gene sequence: CDR1 SGHRS, CDR2 YFSETQ. DNA of the CDR3: TGCGCCAGCAGCGCGGGACAGCCGGGAGTGTACGAGCAGTACTTC. This codes for CASSAGQPGVYEQYF.

The V gene is TRBV19, the J gene TRBJ1-2; TRBD1 agrees at 8 bases. Trimming at V came to 5 bases and at J to 6 bases, leaving 14 bases not matched to a gene. Germline V lookup: CDR1 LNHDA, CDR2 SQIVND (reference sequence). This CDR3 is 16 amino acids long. CDR3 region: CASSPLDRGPRNGYTF. The CDR3 coding sequence is TGTGCCAGTAGTCCTCTCGACAGGGGTCCCCGGAATGGCTACACCTTC. Using reference TRBV19 and TRBJ1-2 for the parts outside the CDR3, the full variable domain is DGGITQSPKYLFRKEGQNVTLSCEQNLNHDAMYWYRQDPGQGLRLIYYSQIVNDFQKGDIAEGYSVSREKKESFPLTVTSAQKNPTAFYLCASSPLDRGPRNGYTFGSGTRLTVV.

The rearrangement joins TRBV5-1 to TRBJ2-3; 8 bases are shared with TRBD2. In germline, CDR1 is SGHRS, CDR2 YFSETQ. The CDR3 runs 15 residues. Trimming at V came to 0 bases and at J to 4 bases, leaving 4 bases not matched to a gene. The CDR3 is CASSLDRGGADTQYF. The CDR3 coding sequence is TGCGCCAGCAGCTTGGATCGGGGGGGGGCAGATACGCAGTATTTT.

About this clone itself: Other DNA sequences from this sample encode an identical CDR3 as well. V and J are TRBV9 and TRBJ1-1, with D maybe TRBD1 (6 bases). Germline assignment: CDR1 SGDLS and CDR2 YYNGEE. The CDR3 is made up of 14 amino acids. Trimming shortened V by 0 bases and J by 4 bases, and 10 bases separated the two germline ends. CDR3 nucleotides: TGTGCCAGCAGCGTAGCGGGAGGGGGCACTGAAGCTTTCTTT. Its protein product is CASSVAGGGTEAFF.

This sequence joins TRBV7-3 and TRBJ1-1, with 12 bases identical to TRBD1. V gave up 5 bases and J gave up 0 bases; unmatched junction bases: 10. Germline V gene sequence: CDR1 SGHTA, CDR2 FQGTGA. The CDR3 consists of 18 residues. The CDR3 DNA reads as TGTGCCAGCAGCCCAAAGGTGGGACAGGGGGCCCTGAACACTGAAGCTTTCTTT. Translation: CASSPKVGQGALNTEAFF.

The V gene is TRBV7-3, the J gene TRBJ2-3; TRBD1 is a possible D gene (5 bases). V lost 5 bases and J lost 2, with 14 bases in between. CDR1 is SGHTA, CDR2 FQGTGA, per germline. The CDR3 is made up of 15 amino acids. The DNA for the CDR3 is TGTGCCAGCAGCACTCAGGGTACTTACACAGATACGCAGTATTTT. Its protein product is CASSTQGTYTDTQYF.

The chain carries TRBV5-1 and TRBJ2-2, with a weak D call TRBD1 (7 bases). From germline, CDR1 is SGHRS and CDR2 YFSETQ. Trimming pared 0 bases from V and 4 bases from J, leaving 13 bases between. The CDR3 is 16 residues long. In DNA form, the CDR3 reads TGCGCCAGCAGCTTGGAAGGAGGGGGCCTCACCGGGGAGCTGTTTTTT. It translates to CASSLEGGGLTGELFF.

This chain joins TRBV27 and TRBJ1-5; the match to TRBD1 covers 8 bases. The CDR3 length is 14 residues. CDR1 is MNHEY and CDR2 is SMNVEV in the germline V gene (reference sequence). V dropped 6 bases and J dropped 6; count of bases not matched to a gene: 7. The CDR3 coding sequence is TGTGCCAGCAGCGCTCAGGGGGCACGTCAGCCCCAGCATTTT. Its protein product is CASSAQGARQPQHF.

The table lists this clone with a few counts. V gene TRBV15 combines with J gene TRBJ1-4; weak D call: TRBD1 (6 bases). The CDR3 extends over 15 amino acids. CDR1 is LNHNV and CDR2 is YYDKDF in the germline V gene (reference sequence). V shed 0 bases and J shed 6 bases, with 11 bases lying between them. CDR3 residues: CATSRETGRDEKLFF. The CDR3, as DNA: TGTGCCACCAGCAGAGAAACAGGGAGAGATGAAAAACTGTTTTTT.

J is TRBJ2-3 and V is TRBV7-8; D call uncertain. CDR3 length equals 15 residues. V lost 2 bases to trimming and J lost 0 bases, with 9 bases between them. Germline V CDR1 and CDR2: SGHVS, FQNEAQ. CDR3 protein: CASSLSVFSTDTQYF. In DNA, the CDR3 is TGTGCCAGCAGCTTATCAGTGTTTAGCACAGATACGCAGTATTTT.

J is TRBJ1-2 and V is TRBV6-5; D gene uncertain. Germline-derived CDR1 and CDR2 are MNHEY and SVGAGI. The CDR3 is 13 residues long. V was clipped by 6 bases and J by 0 bases, with 8 bases between them. CDR3 nucleotide sequence: TGTGCCAGCAGCTACAGCCCTAACTATGGCTACACCTTC. Translation gives CASSYSPNYGYTF.

The chain recombines TRBV9 with TRBJ2-5, with a weak D call TRBD2 (6 bases). V was shortened by 1 base and J by 1 base, with 14 bases between the two germline ends. This CDR3 has 16 amino acids. CDR1 is SGDLS, CDR2 YYNGEE, per germline. CDR3 region: CASSVSWRGIQETQYF. CDR3 DNA: TGTGCCAGCAGCGTATCCTGGCGGGGCATCCAAGAGACCCAGTACTTC. Combining the CDR3 with reference TRBV9 and TRBJ2-5 gives the whole variable domain DSGVTQTPKHLITATGQRVTLRCSPRSGDLSVYWYQQSLDQGLQFLIQYYNGEERAKGNILERFSAQQFPDLHSELNLSSLELGDSALYFCASSVSWRGIQETQYFGPGTRLLVL.

As concerns this clone: This sample includes further DNA sequences coding for the same CDR3. The V and J genes are TRBV7-9 and TRBJ1-1; D not resolved. Germline V gene sequence: CDR1 SEHNR, CDR2 FQNEAQ (reference sequence). The CDR3 is made up of 13 amino acids. V dropped 2 bases and J dropped 1 base, with 5 bases sitting between them. CDR3 DNA sequence: TGTGCCAGCAGCTTACAGGAGAACACTGAAGCTTTCTTT. It is translated as CASSLQENTEAFF.

The V and J genes are TRBV4-1 and TRBJ2-7; TRBD2 is a possible D gene (6 bases). Trimming stripped 0 bases from V and 6 bases from J, with 12 bases between. Germline CDR1 reads MGHRA; CDR2 reads YSYEKL. There are 14 residues in the CDR3. CDR3 nucleotides: TGCGCCAGCAGCCAAGAAGTAGCGGCTGGCGAGCAGTACTTC. Its translation: CASSQEVAAGEQYF.

This clone was counted only a few times. The chain couples TRBV9 to TRBJ1-1; 9 nucleotides match TRBD1. The CDR3 sequence is 14 residues long. The junction had 2 bases not matched to a gene; V was cut back by 3 bases and J by 2 bases. Germline V gene data show CDR1 as SGDLS and CDR2 as YYNGEE. The CDR3, as DNA: TGTGCCAGCAGCGAACAGGGGGCAAACACTGAAGCTTTCTTT. It specifies CASSEQGANTEAFF. The variable domain in full, completed from reference TRBV9 and TRBJ1-1, reads DSGVTQTPKHLITATGQRVTLRCSPRSGDLSVYWYQQSLDQGLQFLIQYYNGEERAKGNILERFSAQQFPDLHSELNLSSLELGDSALYFCASSEQGANTEAFFGQGTRLTVV.